This T cell receptor beta chain originates from a study of T cells after posttransplantation cyclophosphamide. Treatment was busulfan-fludarabine conditioning, a marrow graft, and cyclophosphamide on days +3 and +4. Clones were read by immunoSEQ multiplex PCR, and TCRdb kept only the in-frame ones, dropping some. This set yields about 9,200 clones and no singletons; the top ten hold 26%. The germline CDR1 and CDR2 sequences are SGHTA and FQGTGA. The V gene end was trimmed by 5 bases and the J gene end by 4 bases; junction bases not matched to a gene: 4. CDR3 length equals 14 residues. This clone occurred many times.

The source is a female patient aged 35 to 55 who received an allogeneic stem cell transplant from a related donor, was CMV-positive, and had no GVHD. Some T cells may possibly be graft donor cells. This chain links TRBV7-3 with TRBJ2-7; 11 nucleotides line up with TRBD1. The material was PBMCs, obtained after allogeneic stem cell transplant with posttransplant cyclophosphamide. The CDR3 region has the DNA TGTGCCAGCAGCCTGGGACAGGGGGTTTACGAGCAGTACTTC. Translated: CASSLGQGVYEQYF. Based on the CDR3 plus reference TRBV7-3 and TRBJ2-7, the full variable domain is GAGVSQTPSNKVTEKGKYVELRCDPISGHTALYWYRQSLGQGPEFLIYFQGTGAADDSGLPNDRFFAVRPEGSVSTLKIQRTERGDSAVYLCASSLGQGVYEQYFGPGTRLTVT.